One and the same sample provided the 17 T cell receptor beta chains below, sequenced in a study of memory CD4+ T cells and cytomegalovirus serostatus. The sort gate was single viable CD3+CD4+CD8-CD45RO+ cells for memory CD4+ T cells. Produced via immunoSEQ multiplex PCR; TCRdb's table is partial and in-frame only. In the table there are around 40,000 clones, 75% to 85% of which are singletons. Sequencing was done on a sample of memory CD4+ T cells from blood. The receptors shown here come from an adult in good health and CMV-seronegative.

This chain links TRBV6-5 with TRBJ1-1; no definite D call. V was shortened by 8 bases and J by 5 bases, with 12 bases between the two germline ends. Per germline, CDR1 MNHEY and CDR2 SVGAGI. The length of the CDR3 is 12 residues. CDR3: CASGPIRTEAFF. CDR3 in DNA: TGTGCCAGCGGACCAATCCGGACTGAAGCTTTCTTT.

The V gene is TRBV5-1, the J gene TRBJ2-2; D unresolved. V lost 7 bases to trimming and J lost 3 bases, with 13 bases between them. Germline V gene data show CDR1 as SGHRS and CDR2 as YFSETQ. The CDR3 contains 14 residues. The CDR3 coding sequence is TGCGCCAGCGCGAGGAGAACAGACACCGGGGAGCTGTTTTTT. Translation: CASARRTDTGELFF.

This sequence joins TRBV29-1 and TRBJ2-1, with D unresolved. CDR1 is SQVTM and CDR2 is ANQGSEA in the germline V gene. The CDR3 consists of 15 residues. The V end lost 7 bases, the J end lost 0 bases, and 16 bases lay between the germline ends. The CDR3, as DNA: TGCAGCGCCGTCGGCTCCTCTAGCTCCTACAATGAGCAGTTCTTC. Translated: CSAVGSSSSYNEQFF.

The V and J genes are TRBV7-8 and TRBJ2-7; 7 positions match TRBD1. The CDR3 contains 13 residues. Trimming cost V 6 bases and J 7 bases; bases outside gene matches: 9. Germline values: CDR1 SGHVS, CDR2 FQNEAQ. For the CDR3, the DNA is TGTGCCAGCAGTTACGACAGGGATCAAGAGCAGTACTTC. This translates into CASSYDRDQEQYF.

This clone was observed a handful of times. This chain joins TRBV19 and TRBJ1-2; possibly TRBD1 for D (5 bases). V was pared by 9 bases and J by 1 base, with 15 bases between. Germline V CDR1 and CDR2: LNHDA, SQIVND (reference sequence). CDR3 length: 14 amino acids. DNA of the CDR3: TGTGCCAGCTCAAGGGGCCCCATTAACTATGGCTACACCTTC. Its protein product is CASSRGPINYGYTF. Filled out from reference TRBV19 and TRBJ1-2, the complete variable domain reads DGGITQSPKYLFRKEGQNVTLSCEQNLNHDAMYWYRQDPGQGLRLIYYSQIVNDFQKGDIAEGYSVSREKKESFPLTVTSAQKNPTAFYLCASSRGPINYGYTFGSGTRLTVV.

On this clone: Relative to the germline gene, one junction end is altered; a read error may explain this. The V gene is TRBV2, the J gene TRBJ1-5; perhaps TRBD1 as D (5 bases). Germline loops: CDR1 SNHLY, CDR2 FYNNEI. CDR3 length equals 14 residues. The CDR3 region has the DNA TGTGCCAGCAGTTACCAGGGTAGCGATCAGCCCCAGCATTTT. Protein product: CASSYQGSDQPQHF.

This chain joins TRBV4-3 and TRBJ2-7; D possibly corresponds to TRBD2 (6 bases). This CDR3 has 16 residues. The ends were cut back, 4 bases at V and 6 bases at J, with 22 bases in the middle. Germline V lookup: CDR1 LGHNA, CDR2 YSLEER. CDR3 sequence reads: CASSPLMEGFSGEQYF. CDR3 nucleotide sequence: TGCGCCAGCAGCCCTCTGATGGAGGGCTTTTCTGGCGAGCAGTACTTC.

The rearrangement links TRBV2 to TRBJ2-5; no definite D call. V lost 6 bases and J lost 2, with 4 bases in between. This CDR3 has 11 residues. Germline CDR1 and CDR2: SNHLY and FYNNEI. The CDR3 nucleotides are TGTGCCAGCAGCCCACAAGAGACCCAGTACTTC. The encoded protein is CASSPQETQYF.

The chain has TRBV19 and TRBJ2-7; 9 bases agree with TRBD1. Germline V CDR1 and CDR2: LNHDA, SQIVND (reference sequence). This CDR3 is 12 amino acids long. V dropped 9 bases and J dropped 3; count of bases not matched to a gene: 3. CDR3 in DNA: TGTGCCAGCGGACAGGGGATCTACGAGCAGTACTTC. Its translation: CASGQGIYEQYF.

V usage is TRBV5-4 and J usage is TRBJ1-1, with 10 nucleotides matching TRBD1. Per the germline V gene, CDR1 is SGHNT and CDR2 is YYREEE (reference sequence). The CDR3 covers 17 residues. The J segment lost 1 base and the V segment lost 0 bases, leaving 6 bases of the junction unmatched. The CDR3 region is CASSLGGDRGPNTEAFF. The DNA for the CDR3 is TGTGCCAGCAGCTTGGGGGGAGACAGGGGGCCGAACACTGAAGCTTTCTTT.

The chain has TRBV6-4 and TRBJ2-3, with 7 bases identical to TRBD1. CDR3 length equals 16 residues. Germline trimming cut 3 bases from V and 1 base from J; bases unmatched to any gene: 7. Germline V lookup: CDR1 MRHNA, CDR2 SNTAGT. The CDR3 bases are TGTGCCAGCAGTGAATCGACAGGGCCCGGCACAGATACGCAGTATTTT. Its translation is CASSESTGPGTDTQYF.

The gene calls are TRBV19 and TRBJ2-1; D is perhaps TRBD1 (5 bases). The germline V gene encodes CDR1 LNHDA and CDR2 SQIVND (reference sequence). CDR3 length: 13 amino acids. V dropped 5 bases and J dropped 4 bases, with 9 bases sitting between them. CDR3 in DNA: TGTGCCAGTAGTCCCGGACATTACAATGAGCAGTTCTTC. Protein: CASSPGHYNEQFF.

This clone was counted a few times. The chain carries TRBV5-1 and TRBJ2-1; no firm D call. V lost 2 bases and J 4 bases, leaving 10 bases between the germline ends. CDR1 and CDR2 (germline): SGHRS, YFSETQ. This CDR3 has 14 amino acids. The CDR3 DNA reads TGCGCCAGCAGCTTCCCCCCCTTGTACAATGAGCAGTTCTTC. As protein: CASSFPPLYNEQFF.

This chain connects TRBV19 to TRBJ1-2; tentative D call: TRBD1 (5 bases). CDR1 is LNHDA, CDR2 SQIVND, per germline (reference sequence). The CDR3 runs to 14 residues. V was clipped by 6 bases and J by 6 bases, with 17 bases between them. The CDR3 coding sequence is TGTGCCAGTAGGGGCCCCAGGGACCTCGATGGCTACACCTTC. It is translated as CASRGPRDLDGYTF.

The chain uses TRBV5-5 and TRBJ2-7; unclear D gene. Germline V gene sequence: CDR1 SGHKS, CDR2 YYEKEE (reference sequence). V was trimmed by 0 bases and J by 3 bases, leaving 4 bases between them. The CDR3 extends over 12 amino acids. DNA for the CDR3: TGTGCCAGCAGCTTGGCTAGCTACGAGCAGTACTTC. It yields the protein CASSLASYEQYF.

The chain has TRBV6-5 and TRBJ2-1; 9 bases match TRBD2. The V gene end was trimmed by 2 bases and the J gene end by 7 bases; junction bases not matched to a gene: 6. This CDR3 has 15 amino acids. Per the germline V gene, CDR1 is MNHEY and CDR2 is SVGAGI. The CDR3 loop is CASSYVGLAPNEQFF. DNA of the CDR3: TGTGCCAGCAGTTACGTCGGACTAGCGCCAAATGAGCAGTTCTTC.

This chain joins TRBV20-1 and TRBJ2-1; D is undetermined. V was clipped by 0 bases and J by 9 bases, with 6 bases between them. Germline loops: CDR1 DFQATT, CDR2 SNEGSKA (reference sequence). This CDR3 has 11 amino acids. CDR3 nucleotides: TGCAGTGCTAGAGATCTAAGTGAGCAGTTCTTC. This sequence encodes CSARDLSEQFF.